The following is a T cell receptor (beta chain) sequence with its context. This clone's antigen is unknown. No qualities accompany the bases; no much larger clone lies one base away. This entry is derived from a study of T cell responses to AZD1222 COVID-19 vaccine (dated by TCRdb to about 2021). Turning to the overall study: A total of 230 or so trial participants underwent TCR sequencing, of whom some 210 received two doses of AZD1222 and some 26 received two doses of the MenACWY control vaccine. Trial participants were enrolled into age subgroups of 18-55, 56-69 and 70-plus years, which contained around 140, 26 and 57 TCR-sequenced participants, respectively. Summary of the overall study and its limitations: After two AZD1222 doses, both the breadth and the depth of spike-specific TCRs were significantly higher than at day 0 and than in MenACWY recipients. Reportedly, almost half of the unique spike-specific TCRs recognized epitopes lying outside the regions that are mutated in the B.1.351 and B.1.1.7 variants. Because no samples from the day 14 peak response were available, repertoires could be characterized only after the peak T cell response. Vaccine-associated CD4 TCRs spanned the whole spike protein, with dominant responses in regions 160-218 and 743-854. Conclusions about previously exposed vaccinees were limited because only a handful of AZD1222 recipients were SARS-CoV-2 seropositive at baseline. Most participants were white British and females outnumbered males, and the authors suggested that clonal diversity may have been underestimated. The 56-69-year group was small, and its depth increase did not reach significance, likely because of low power.

The CDR3, cysteine through phenylalanine, is 13 amino acids long. The kept DNA is CDR3 alone, 39 bases in frame from the first base. V drops 5 bases and J drops 3 bases, leaving 8 bases in between. CDR1 is given as SNHLY and CDR2 as FYNNEI, both from the germline V gene. In light of the paper, this sample's time point label describes: about 28 days (+/-7) after the second vaccine dose. AZD1222 recipients whose second dose came at about 4 weeks and those whose second dose came at about 12 weeks were combined into one group, since spike-specific TCR depth and breadth did not differ between the two schedules. Samples from vaccinated people were obtained from the UK trials COV001 and COV002, which included a single-blind randomized controlled phase 2/3 trial of AZD1222 (ChAdOx1 nCoV-19) in healthy adults. Trial participant PBMC samples were collected at day 0 and day 28 after the second dose for TCRbeta chain sequencing.

The CDR3 regions of human TCRbeta chains were analyzed by immunosequencing. As for how the authors treated the data: TCRs in the repertoires were compared against a reference library of SARS-CoV-2-specific TCRs that had been generated with the MIRA antigen-specificity platform. Breadth meant the fraction of unique TCRs that were SARS-CoV-2-associated, whereas depth meant the fraction of total T cells that were SARS-CoV-2-associated. Using the MIRA data, every spike-specific TCR was mapped to the spike region that the TCR reacted to and assigned to either a CD4 or a CD8 class. Log10-transformed breadth and depth values were compared by one-way ANOVA with Sidak's multiple comparisons tests. Held by TCRdb, this immuneACCESS table contains in-frame sequences only and omits some clones. Under half of the omission traces to an unresolved V gene where checked; the cause of the rest is unknown. From that table come the V and J calls and clone size; the DNA was used to work out D and trimming. The sample yields fewer than 130,000 clones; approximately 94% were counted once. The ten largest clones represent approximately 2.8% of the sample.

The clonotype was recovered from an adult who received the AZD1222 COVID-19 vaccine. The chain uses TRBV2 and TRBJ1-5; no D gene is confidently identified. This specimen consisted of peripheral blood, obtained 28 days after the second AZD1222 dose. At the DNA level, the sequence is TGTGCCAGCAGTCCCAGGATCAATCAGCCCCAGCATTTT. This is translated as CASSPRINQPQHF.